A selection of T cell receptor beta chains follows, all from one sample in a study of cytomegalovirus exposure and HLA in healthy donors. This table comes from immunoSEQ multiplex PCR, and its TCRdb copy is limited to in-frame clones, with some not included. In the table there are around 72,000 clones, about 80% of which are singletons. The sample taken for sequencing was PBMCs. These receptors all stem from a man between 45 and 60 years old in good health and CMV-seronegative. CDR3s include the opening cysteine and the closing phenylalanine or tryptophan. Each record gives: J gene, V gene, clone size, D gene, CDR3 DNA, CDR3 protein. A D gene is named only where the DNA matches it firmly. The size entry is marked missing in some rows and otherwise reads once, few, many or a size class.

j_gene: TRBJ1-1
v_gene: TRBV27
abundance: NA
d_gene: NA
CDR3nt: TGTGCCAGCAGTTTAGGCAGGGGCACTGAAGCTTTCTTT
CDR3aa: CASSLGRGTEAFF

j_gene: TRBJ1-5
v_gene: TRBV10-3
abundance: NA
d_gene: NA
CDR3nt: TGTGCCATCAGTGAATCAGGGGCCAATAGCAATCAGCCCCAGCATTTT
CDR3aa: CAISESGANSNQPQHF

j_gene: TRBJ2-1
v_gene: TRBV6-5
abundance: NA
d_gene: NA
CDR3nt: TGTGCCAGCAGTGAAGGCAGGGTTGAGCAGTTCTTC
CDR3aa: CASSEGRVEQFF

j_gene: TRBJ1-4
v_gene: TRBV28
abundance: NA
d_gene: NA
CDR3nt: TGTGCCAGCAGTTTCGGACTTCGTAATGGAAAACTGTTTTTT
CDR3aa: CASSFGLRNGKLFF

j_gene: TRBJ2-3
v_gene: TRBV7-9
abundance: NA
d_gene: TRBD2
CDR3nt: TGTGCCAGCAGCGTGGGACTAGCGGGAGGACGGACAGATACGCAGTATTTT
CDR3aa: CASSVGLAGGRTDTQYF

j_gene: TRBJ1-5
v_gene: TRBV30
abundance: NA
d_gene: TRBD1
CDR3nt: TGTGCCTGGAGCCCAAGCCGGGACAGAGCTAATCAGCCCCAGCATTTT
CDR3aa: CAWSPSRDRANQPQHF

j_gene: TRBJ1-1
v_gene: TRBV10-3
abundance: NA
d_gene: TRBD1
CDR3nt: TGTGCCATCAGTGAGTCGACAGGGGGCGGCACTGAAGCTTTCTTT
CDR3aa: CAISESTGGGTEAFF

j_gene: TRBJ1-2
v_gene: TRBV13
abundance: NA
d_gene: NA
CDR3nt: TGTGCCAGCAGCTTAGAAATAGCAGGGAACTATGGCTACACCTTC
CDR3aa: CASSLEIAGNYGYTF

j_gene: TRBJ1-1
v_gene: TRBV27
abundance: NA
d_gene: NA
CDR3nt: TGTGCCAGCAGTTTCGGCGGAAGGAAAGCTTTCTTT
CDR3aa: CASSFGGRKAFF

j_gene: TRBJ2-7
v_gene: TRBV5-1
abundance: NA
d_gene: NA
CDR3nt: TGCGCCAGCAGCTTGATTGACAGAGTTTACGAGCAGTACTTC
CDR3aa: CASSLIDRVYEQYF

j_gene: TRBJ2-7
v_gene: TRBV7-8
abundance: NA
d_gene: NA
CDR3nt: TGTGCCAGCAGCCCCAACAGGGAGGGCGAGCAGTACTTC
CDR3aa: CASSPNREGEQYF

j_gene: TRBJ1-2
v_gene: TRBV4-2
abundance: NA
d_gene: NA
CDR3nt: TGTGCCAGCAGCCAAGATTCCGCGGCCAACTATGGCTACACCTTC
CDR3aa: CASSQDSAANYGYTF

j_gene: TRBJ1-1
v_gene: TRBV6-6
abundance: NA
d_gene: TRBD1
CDR3nt: TGTGCCAGCAGTTACTCGAAGGGGGCGGAAGCTTTCTTT
CDR3aa: CASSYSKGAEAFF

j_gene: TRBJ1-2
v_gene: TRBV28
abundance: NA
d_gene: NA
CDR3nt: TGTGCCAGCAGTACCACAGGGTTACGCTATGGCTACACCTTC
CDR3aa: CASSTTGLRYGYTF

j_gene: TRBJ2-7
v_gene: TRBV4-3
abundance: NA
d_gene: TRBD1
CDR3nt: TGCGCCAGCAGCCAAGAAGACAGGGCCTACGAGCAGTACTTC
CDR3aa: CASSQEDRAYEQYF

j_gene: TRBJ2-7
v_gene: TRBV19
abundance: NA
d_gene: NA
CDR3nt: TGTGCCGTAAGTACGAAGTTGGTCGCTAACGAGCAGTACTTC
CDR3aa: CAVSTKLVANEQYF

j_gene: TRBJ1-1
v_gene: TRBV5-5
abundance: NA
d_gene: TRBD1
CDR3nt: TGTGCCAGCAGCTTGGTTGGGACAGATGAAGCTTTCTTT
CDR3aa: CASSLVGTDEAFF

j_gene: TRBJ2-7
v_gene: TRBV27
abundance: NA
d_gene: NA
CDR3nt: TGTGCCAGCAGTTCCCCCACAGGGAACGAGCAGTACTTC
CDR3aa: CASSSPTGNEQYF

j_gene: TRBJ1-1
v_gene: TRBV19
abundance: few
d_gene: NA
CDR3nt: TGTGCCAGTCGTCTCGGGGGGCGCCGGAACACTGAAGCTTTCTTT
CDR3aa: CASRLGGRRNTEAFF

j_gene: TRBJ2-5
v_gene: TRBV5-1
abundance: once
d_gene: NA
CDR3nt: TGCGCCAGCAGCTTTTCAGACTCCGCGACCCAGTACTTC
CDR3aa: CASSFSDSATQYF

j_gene: TRBJ2-7
v_gene: TRBV28
abundance: NA
d_gene: NA
CDR3nt: TGTGCCAGCAGTTGGACAAGCCCCTACGAGCAGTACTTC
CDR3aa: CASSWTSPYEQYF

j_gene: TRBJ1-4
v_gene: TRBV12-1
abundance: few
d_gene: NA
CDR3nt: TGTGCCAGCAGCCTCCGGGAGGATGGGCTGTTTTTT
CDR3aa: CASSLREDGLFF

j_gene: TRBJ1-2
v_gene: TRBV15
abundance: NA
d_gene: TRBD1
CDR3nt: TGTGCCACCAGCAGAGATATAGGGGGCGCGAACTATGGCTACACCTTC
CDR3aa: CATSRDIGGANYGYTF

j_gene: TRBJ1-5
v_gene: TRBV5-1
abundance: NA
d_gene: NA
CDR3nt: TGCGCCAGCAGCCGCTCGACGGGGGAGGATCAGCCCCAGCATTTT
CDR3aa: CASSRSTGEDQPQHF

j_gene: TRBJ1-1
v_gene: TRBV9
abundance: once
d_gene: TRBD1
CDR3nt: TGTGCCAGCAGCCCGAGACAGGGCCTCGGGAACACTGAAGCTTTCTTT
CDR3aa: CASSPRQGLGNTEAFF

j_gene: TRBJ2-5
v_gene: TRBV7-9
abundance: once
d_gene: TRBD2
CDR3nt: TGTGCCAGCAGCCCTCGGCCGGGACGGGAGGGAGAGACCCAGTACTTC
CDR3aa: CASSPRPGREGETQYF

j_gene: TRBJ2-4
v_gene: TRBV6-1
abundance: NA
d_gene: NA
CDR3nt: TGTGCCAGCAATCGGCGGGGGCCGAACATTCAGTACTTC
CDR3aa: CASNRRGPNIQYF

j_gene: TRBJ1-1
v_gene: TRBV6-1
abundance: NA
d_gene: NA
CDR3nt: TGTGCCAGCAGTGACTTTGGACAGCGAAAGAACACTGAAGCTTTCTTT
CDR3aa: CASSDFGQRKNTEAFF

j_gene: TRBJ2-1
v_gene: TRBV25-1
abundance: NA
d_gene: NA
CDR3nt: TGTGCCAGCAGTGAAGCGGCAAGGAGGAATGAGCAGTTCTTC
CDR3aa: CASSEAARRNEQFF

j_gene: TRBJ1-2
v_gene: TRBV6-6
abundance: once
d_gene: NA
CDR3nt: TGTGCCAGCACCGCCGAGTCCATGTATGGCTACACCTTC
CDR3aa: CASTAESMYGYTF

j_gene: TRBJ2-7
v_gene: TRBV14
abundance: NA
d_gene: NA
CDR3nt: TGTGCCAGCAGCCAACAGGCCTTTACCTACGAGCAGTACTTC
CDR3aa: CASSQQAFTYEQYF

j_gene: TRBJ1-2
v_gene: TRBV14
abundance: NA
d_gene: NA
CDR3nt: TGTGCCAGCAGCCAATATCGGACAGAATTTGGCTACACCTTC
CDR3aa: CASSQYRTEFGYTF

j_gene: TRBJ1-1
v_gene: TRBV2
abundance: NA
d_gene: NA
CDR3nt: TGTGCCAGCAGTGTAAGGAGTATGAACACTGAAGCTTTCTTT
CDR3aa: CASSVRSMNTEAFF

j_gene: TRBJ2-7
v_gene: TRBV11-3
abundance: NA
d_gene: TRBD2
CDR3nt: TGTGCCAGCAGCGAGTACGGGACTAGCGGGAGCTACGAGCAGTACTTC
CDR3aa: CASSEYGTSGSYEQYF

j_gene: TRBJ2-3
v_gene: TRBV6-1
abundance: NA
d_gene: TRBD1
CDR3nt: TGTGCCAGCAGGACAGGGGGCACAGATACGCAGTATTTT
CDR3aa: CASRTGGTDTQYF

j_gene: TRBJ1-4
v_gene: TRBV9
abundance: NA
d_gene: NA
CDR3nt: TGTGCCAGTCTATATTATGAAAAACTGTTTTTT
CDR3aa: CASLYYEKLFF

j_gene: TRBJ2-2
v_gene: TRBV4-1
abundance: NA
d_gene: NA
CDR3nt: TGCGCCAGCAGCCGAACACAAGAGCGGGTCACCGGGGAGCTGTTTTTT
CDR3aa: CASSRTQERVTGELFF

j_gene: TRBJ2-7
v_gene: TRBV5-1
abundance: NA
d_gene: NA
CDR3nt: TGCGCCAGCAGTTATGACAGCTCCTACGAGCAGTACTTC
CDR3aa: CASSYDSSYEQYF

j_gene: TRBJ2-7
v_gene: TRBV27
abundance: NA
d_gene: NA
CDR3nt: TGTGCCAGCAGTTTAAGACACGAAATCTACGAGCAGTACTTC
CDR3aa: CASSLRHEIYEQYF

j_gene: TRBJ1-2
v_gene: TRBV19
abundance: once
d_gene: NA
CDR3nt: TGTGCCAGTAGTATAAGACAGCGTGGAGGCTACACCTTC
CDR3aa: CASSIRQRGGYTF

j_gene: TRBJ2-5
v_gene: TRBV7-2
abundance: NA
d_gene: TRBD2
CDR3nt: TGTGCCAGCAGCTTAGGCCTAGCGGGAGGGTATGAGACCCAGTACTTC
CDR3aa: CASSLGLAGGYETQYF

j_gene: TRBJ1-2
v_gene: TRBV2
abundance: NA
d_gene: NA
CDR3nt: TGTGCCAGCAGGGGAGACACCTATGGCTACACCTTC
CDR3aa: CASRGDTYGYTF

j_gene: TRBJ2-1
v_gene: TRBV10-1
abundance: NA
d_gene: TRBD2
CDR3nt: TGCGCCAGCAGTGAGTCGCGGCGGGGGGTCAATGAGCAGTTCTTC
CDR3aa: CASSESRRGVNEQFF

j_gene: TRBJ2-2
v_gene: TRBV9
abundance: NA
d_gene: TRBD1
CDR3nt: TGTGCCAGCAGCGTAGTGGCAGGGGGCTTCGGGGAGCTGTTTTTT
CDR3aa: CASSVVAGGFGELFF

j_gene: TRBJ1-2
v_gene: TRBV30
abundance: NA
d_gene: NA
CDR3nt: TGTGCCTGGAGTGTGGTCGGGAACTATGGCTACACCTTC
CDR3aa: CAWSVVGNYGYTF

j_gene: TRBJ1-4
v_gene: TRBV4-1
abundance: few
d_gene: TRBD1
CDR3nt: TGCGCCAGCAGCCAAGAAGGGAGGACAGGGGTGAAAAAACTGTTTTTT
CDR3aa: CASSQEGRTGVKKLFF

j_gene: TRBJ2-5
v_gene: TRBV19
abundance: NA
d_gene: NA
CDR3nt: TGTGCCAGTGGGACTTATGGAGAGACCCAGTACTTC
CDR3aa: CASGTYGETQYF

j_gene: TRBJ2-5
v_gene: TRBV4-1
abundance: NA
d_gene: TRBD2
CDR3nt: TGCGCCAGCAGCCATCGGACTAGCGGGGGGACTCCCCTCCAAGAGACCCAGTACTTC
CDR3aa: CASSHRTSGGTPLQETQYF

j_gene: TRBJ1-1
v_gene: TRBV19
abundance: NA
d_gene: NA
CDR3nt: TGTGCCACCATTCCGAACAGGAACACTGAAGCTTTCTTT
CDR3aa: CATIPNRNTEAFF

j_gene: TRBJ2-7
v_gene: TRBV7-9
abundance: NA
d_gene: TRBD2
CDR3nt: TGTGCCAGCAGTTCAGAGCGGGAGGGCCCCTACGAGCAGTACTTC
CDR3aa: CASSSEREGPYEQYF

j_gene: TRBJ2-2
v_gene: TRBV27
abundance: NA
d_gene: NA
CDR3nt: TGTGCCAGCAGTTCGCCGAGTAGGAGTACCGGGGAGCTGTTTTTT
CDR3aa: CASSSPSRSTGELFF

j_gene: TRBJ1-4
v_gene: TRBV6-5
abundance: few
d_gene: NA
CDR3nt: TGTGCCAGCAGTTACAGCTGGAATGAAAAACTGTTTTTT
CDR3aa: CASSYSWNEKLFF

j_gene: TRBJ2-7
v_gene: TRBV2
abundance: NA
d_gene: NA
CDR3nt: TGTGCCAGCACCCAAAATCCCGGGACTGCCTACGAGCAGTACTTC
CDR3aa: CASTQNPGTAYEQYF

j_gene: TRBJ2-3
v_gene: TRBV4-3
abundance: NA
d_gene: TRBD2
CDR3nt: TGCGCCAGCAGCCAAGATCGGGTAGCGGGAGTAGGCGGGTGGGAATCAGATACGCAGTATTTT
CDR3aa: CASSQDRVAGVGGWESDTQYF